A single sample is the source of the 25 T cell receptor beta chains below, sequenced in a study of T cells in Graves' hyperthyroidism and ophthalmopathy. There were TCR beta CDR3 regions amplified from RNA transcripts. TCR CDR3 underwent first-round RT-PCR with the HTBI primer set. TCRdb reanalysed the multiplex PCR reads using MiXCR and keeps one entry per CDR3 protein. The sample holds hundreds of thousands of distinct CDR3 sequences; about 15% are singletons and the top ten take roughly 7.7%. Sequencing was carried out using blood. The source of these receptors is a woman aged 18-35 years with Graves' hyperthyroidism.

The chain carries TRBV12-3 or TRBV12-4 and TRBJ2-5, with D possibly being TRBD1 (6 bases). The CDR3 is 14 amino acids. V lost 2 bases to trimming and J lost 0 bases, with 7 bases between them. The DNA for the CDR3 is TGTGCCAGCAGTTTATGGGACAACCAAGAGACCCAGTACTTC. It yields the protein CASSLWDNQETQYF.

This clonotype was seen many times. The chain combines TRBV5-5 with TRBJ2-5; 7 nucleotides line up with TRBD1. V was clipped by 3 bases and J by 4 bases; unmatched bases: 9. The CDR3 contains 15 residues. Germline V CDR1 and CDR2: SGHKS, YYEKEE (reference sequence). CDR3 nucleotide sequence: TGTGCCAGCAGCTCACCTGACAGGGAAGGAGAGACCCAGTACTTC. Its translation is CASSSPDREGETQYF. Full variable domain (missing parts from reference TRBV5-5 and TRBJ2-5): DAGVTQSPTHLIKTRGQQVTLRCSPISGHKSVSWYQQVLGQGPQFIFQYYEKEERGRGNFPDRFSARQFPNYSSELNVNALLLGDSALYLCASSSPDREGETQYFGPGTRLLVL.

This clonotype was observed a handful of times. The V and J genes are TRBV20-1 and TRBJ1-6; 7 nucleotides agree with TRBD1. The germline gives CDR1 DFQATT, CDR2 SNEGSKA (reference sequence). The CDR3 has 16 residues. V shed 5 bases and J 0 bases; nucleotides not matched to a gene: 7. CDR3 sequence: CSARQGRSSYNSPLHF. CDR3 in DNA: TGCAGTGCTCGACAGGGAAGGAGCTCCTATAATTCACCCCTCCACTTT.

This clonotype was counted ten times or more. The chain's CDR3 is CASSYSRSTASYGYTF. DNA for the CDR3: TGTGCCAGCAGTTACTCGAGGTCCACCGCTAGCTATGGCTACACCTTC. This chain links TRBV6-6 with TRBJ1-2; D is ambiguous. The CDR3 covers 16 residues. Germline loops: CDR1 MNHNY, CDR2 SVGAGI (reference sequence). V was clipped by 0 bases and J by 4 bases, with 15 bases between them.

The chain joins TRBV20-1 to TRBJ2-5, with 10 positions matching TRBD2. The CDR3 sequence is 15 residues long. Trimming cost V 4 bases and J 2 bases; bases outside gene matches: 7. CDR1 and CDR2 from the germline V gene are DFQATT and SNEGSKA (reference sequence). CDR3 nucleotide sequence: TGCAGTGCTACCGGGACTAGCGTAAAGCAAGAGACCCAGTACTTC. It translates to CSATGTSVKQETQYF.

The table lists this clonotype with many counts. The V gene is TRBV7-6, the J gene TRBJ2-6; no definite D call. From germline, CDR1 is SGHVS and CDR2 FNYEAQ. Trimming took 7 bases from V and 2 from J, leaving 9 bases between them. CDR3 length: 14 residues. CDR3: CASTLWAGANVLTF. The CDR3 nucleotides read TGTGCCAGCACGCTCTGGGCTGGGGCCAACGTCCTGACTTTC.

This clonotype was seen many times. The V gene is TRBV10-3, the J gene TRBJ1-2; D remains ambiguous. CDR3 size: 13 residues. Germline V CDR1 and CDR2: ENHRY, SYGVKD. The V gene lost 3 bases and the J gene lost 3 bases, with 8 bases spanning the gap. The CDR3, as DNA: TGTGCCATCAGTGAAAGGGCTCACTATGGCTACACCTTC. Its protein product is CAISERAHYGYTF.

CDR3 bases: TGCGCCAGCAGCTTCGGACCGTCGGATGGCTACACCTTC. It translates to CASSFGPSDGYTF. V gene TRBV5-1 combines with J gene TRBJ1-2; D unresolved. Trimming took off 2 bases at V and 6 bases at J, with 11 bases between the two ends. The germline CDR1 and CDR2 sequences are SGHRS and YFSETQ. The CDR3 sequence is 13 residues long.

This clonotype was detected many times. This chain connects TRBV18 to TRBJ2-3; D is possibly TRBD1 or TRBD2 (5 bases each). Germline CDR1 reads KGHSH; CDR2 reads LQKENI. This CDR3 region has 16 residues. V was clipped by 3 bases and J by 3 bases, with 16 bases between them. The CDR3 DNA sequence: TGTGCCAGCTCACCCCCCGGGACCCGAGGAACAGATACGCAGTATTTT. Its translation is CASSPPGTRGTDTQYF.

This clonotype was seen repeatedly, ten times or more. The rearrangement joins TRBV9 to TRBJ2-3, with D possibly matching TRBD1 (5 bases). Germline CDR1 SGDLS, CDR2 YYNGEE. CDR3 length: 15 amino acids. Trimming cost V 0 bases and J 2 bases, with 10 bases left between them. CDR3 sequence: CASSVVGAFTDTQYF. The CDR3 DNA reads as TGTGCCAGCAGCGTAGTTGGGGCGTTCACAGATACGCAGTATTTT.

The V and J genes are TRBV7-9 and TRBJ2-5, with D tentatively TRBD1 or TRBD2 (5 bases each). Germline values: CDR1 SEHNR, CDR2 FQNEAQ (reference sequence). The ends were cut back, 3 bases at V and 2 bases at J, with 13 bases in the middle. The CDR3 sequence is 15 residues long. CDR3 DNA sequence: TGTGCCAGCAGCTTTTGGGACCCCGCACAAGAGACCCAGTACTTC. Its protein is CASSFWDPAQETQYF.

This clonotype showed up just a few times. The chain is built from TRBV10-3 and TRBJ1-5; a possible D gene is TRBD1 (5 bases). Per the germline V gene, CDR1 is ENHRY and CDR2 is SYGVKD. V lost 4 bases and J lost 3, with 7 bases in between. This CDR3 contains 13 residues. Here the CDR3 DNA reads TGTGCCATCAGTGGACAGTACAATCAGCCCCAGCATTTT. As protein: CAISGQYNQPQHF.

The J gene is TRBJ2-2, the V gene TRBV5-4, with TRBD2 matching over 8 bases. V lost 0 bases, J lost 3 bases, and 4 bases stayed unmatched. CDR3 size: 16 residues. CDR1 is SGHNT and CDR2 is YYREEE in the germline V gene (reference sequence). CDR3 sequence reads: CASSLVPAGDTGELFF. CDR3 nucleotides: TGTGCCAGCAGCTTGGTCCCAGCGGGGGACACCGGGGAGCTGTTTTTT.

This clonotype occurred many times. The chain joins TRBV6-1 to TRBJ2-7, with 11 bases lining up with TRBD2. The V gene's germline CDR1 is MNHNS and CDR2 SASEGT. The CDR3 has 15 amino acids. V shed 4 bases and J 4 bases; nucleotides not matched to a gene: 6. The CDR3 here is CASSALAGANYEQYF. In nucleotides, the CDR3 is TGTGCCAGCAGTGCACTAGCGGGGGCCAATTACGAGCAGTACTTC.

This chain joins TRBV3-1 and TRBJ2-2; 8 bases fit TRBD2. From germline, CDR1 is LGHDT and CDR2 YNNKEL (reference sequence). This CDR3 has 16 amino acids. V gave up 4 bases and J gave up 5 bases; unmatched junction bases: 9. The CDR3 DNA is TGTGCCAGCAGCCCTTACTCAGCGGGAGAGACCGGGGAGCTGTTTTTT. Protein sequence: CASSPYSAGETGELFF.

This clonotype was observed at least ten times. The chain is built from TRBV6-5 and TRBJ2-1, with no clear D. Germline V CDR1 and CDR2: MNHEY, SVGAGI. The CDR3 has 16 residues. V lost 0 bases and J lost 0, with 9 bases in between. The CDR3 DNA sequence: TGTGCCAGCAGTTACTCGTCGAGGAGCTCCTACAATGAGCAGTTCTTC. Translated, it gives CASSYSSRSSYNEQFF.

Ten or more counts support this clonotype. CDR3 region: CASSYFGTPDGELFF. The CDR3 DNA follows: TGTGCCAGCAGTTACTTCGGGACCCCCGACGGGGAGCTGTTTTTT. This chain joins TRBV6-2 or TRBV6-3 and TRBJ2-2; D is tentatively TRBD1 or TRBD2 (5 bases each). CDR3 length: 15 residues. Germline CDR1 is MNHEY and CDR2 is SVGEGT. Trimming took 1 base from V and 7 from J, leaving 13 bases between them.

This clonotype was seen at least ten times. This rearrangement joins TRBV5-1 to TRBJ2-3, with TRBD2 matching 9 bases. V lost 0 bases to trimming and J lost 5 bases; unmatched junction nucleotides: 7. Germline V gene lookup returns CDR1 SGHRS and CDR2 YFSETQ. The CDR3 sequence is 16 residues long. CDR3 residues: CASSLAGAGGEDTQYF. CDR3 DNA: TGCGCCAGCAGCTTGGCCGGAGCGGGAGGAGAAGATACGCAGTATTTT.

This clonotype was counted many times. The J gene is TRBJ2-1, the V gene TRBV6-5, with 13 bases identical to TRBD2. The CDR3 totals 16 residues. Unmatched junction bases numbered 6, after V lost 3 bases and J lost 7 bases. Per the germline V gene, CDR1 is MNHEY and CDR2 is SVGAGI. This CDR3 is CASSYTGTSGVNEQFF. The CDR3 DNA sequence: TGTGCCAGCAGTTATACCGGGACTAGCGGGGTTAATGAGCAGTTCTTC.

CDR3 amino acids: CASSNVPGGEETQYF. DNA for the CDR3: TGCGCCAGCAGCAACGTGCCAGGGGGCGAGGAGACCCAGTACTTC. The V and J genes are TRBV5-1 and TRBJ2-5; 8 bases are a match to TRBD1. J gave up 5 bases and V 4 bases, and 10 bases lay outside the gene matches. The CDR3 sequence is 15 residues long. CDR1 is SGHRS and CDR2 is YFSETQ in the germline V gene.

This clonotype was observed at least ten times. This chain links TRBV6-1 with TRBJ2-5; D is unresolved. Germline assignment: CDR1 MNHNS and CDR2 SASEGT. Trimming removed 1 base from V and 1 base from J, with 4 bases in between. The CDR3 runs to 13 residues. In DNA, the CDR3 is TGTGCCAGCAGTGAAGGCGTCCAAGAGACCCAGTACTTC. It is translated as CASSEGVQETQYF.

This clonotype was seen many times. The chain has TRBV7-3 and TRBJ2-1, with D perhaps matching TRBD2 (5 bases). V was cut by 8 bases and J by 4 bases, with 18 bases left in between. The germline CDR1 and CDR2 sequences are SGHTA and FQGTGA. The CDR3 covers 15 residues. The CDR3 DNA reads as TGTGCCAGCGGCTCCGGGGTAGCACAATACAATGAGCAGTTCTTC. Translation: CASGSGVAQYNEQFF.

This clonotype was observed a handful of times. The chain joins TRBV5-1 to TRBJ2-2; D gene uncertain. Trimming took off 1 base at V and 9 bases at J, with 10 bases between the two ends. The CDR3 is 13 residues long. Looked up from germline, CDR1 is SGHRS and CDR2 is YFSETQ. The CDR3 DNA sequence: TGCGCCAGCAGCTTGACAGACCACCGGGAGCTGTTTTTT. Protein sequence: CASSLTDHRELFF.

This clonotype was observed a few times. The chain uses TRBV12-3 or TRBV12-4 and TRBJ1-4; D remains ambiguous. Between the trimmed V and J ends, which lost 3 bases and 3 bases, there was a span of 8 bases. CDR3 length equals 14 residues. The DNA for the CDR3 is TGTGCCAGCAGTTTTTTGGGGTCTAATGAAAAACTGTTTTTT. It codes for CASSFLGSNEKLFF.

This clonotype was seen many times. This chain's CDR3 is CAISELTAGGLHEQYF. The DNA of the CDR3 is TGTGCCATCAGTGAGTTAACAGCGGGAGGGCTCCACGAGCAGTACTTC. The V and J genes are TRBV10-3 and TRBJ2-7, with TRBD2 identical over 10 bases. This CDR3 has 16 amino acids. J was trimmed by 5 bases and V by 1 base; bases with no gene match: 8. CDR1 is ENHRY, CDR2 SYGVKD, per germline.